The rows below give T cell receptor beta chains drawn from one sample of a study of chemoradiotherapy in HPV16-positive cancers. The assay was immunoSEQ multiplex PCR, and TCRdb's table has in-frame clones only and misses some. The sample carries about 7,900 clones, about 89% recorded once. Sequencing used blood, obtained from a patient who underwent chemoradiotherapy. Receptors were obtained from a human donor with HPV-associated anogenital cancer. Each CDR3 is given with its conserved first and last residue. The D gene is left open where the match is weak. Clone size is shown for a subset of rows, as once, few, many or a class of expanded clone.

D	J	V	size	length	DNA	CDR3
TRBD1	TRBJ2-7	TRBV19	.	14	TGTGCCAGTAGTCCGCGACAGGGAACGGTCGAGCAGTACTTC	CASSPRQGTVEQYF
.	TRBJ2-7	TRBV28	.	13	TGTGCCAGCAGTCCGGAGCCGCGAAGGGAGCAGTACTTC	CASSPEPRREQYF
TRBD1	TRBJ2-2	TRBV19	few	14	TGTGCCACTAAAGGGACAGGAAACACCGGGGAGCTGTTTTTT	CATKGTGNTGELFF
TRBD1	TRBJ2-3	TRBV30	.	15	TGTGCCTGGAGTGTTGGACAGGGAGGAGTAAATACGCAGTATTTT	CAWSVGQGGVNTQYF
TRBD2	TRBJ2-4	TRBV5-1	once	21	TGCGCCAGCAGCATACAACTTAGACTAGCGGGAGATTTTGGGGCCAAAAACATTCAGTACTTC	CASSIQLRLAGDFGAKNIQYF
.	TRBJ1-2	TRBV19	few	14	TGTGCCAGTAGTATAGCTGGCAGGGAGGGCGGCTACACCTTC	CASSIAGREGGYTF
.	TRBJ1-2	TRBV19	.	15	TGTGCCAGTAGTATTCTTGCCCGAATCGACTATGGCTACACCTTC	CASSILARIDYGYTF
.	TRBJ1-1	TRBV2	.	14	TGTGCCAGCAGTGGGTTGGGGGGGAACACTGAAGCTTTCTTT	CASSGLGGNTEAFF
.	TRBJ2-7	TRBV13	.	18	TGTGCCAGCAGCTTATTAGCCCAGCCTGGCCGGGGAGCCTACGAGCAGTACTTC	CASSLLAQPGRGAYEQYF
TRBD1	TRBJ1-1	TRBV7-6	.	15	TGTGCCAGCAGCTTCTCGGGACAGGGGAACACTGAAGCTTTCTTT	CASSFSGQGNTEAFF
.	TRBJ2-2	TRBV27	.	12	TGTGCCAGCAGTCCCTATACCGGGGAGCTGTTTTTT	CASSPYTGELFF
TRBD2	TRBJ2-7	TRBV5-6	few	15	TGTGCCAGCAGCCACAGGCTACTAGCGGCCTACGAGCAGTACTTC	CASSHRLLAAYEQYF
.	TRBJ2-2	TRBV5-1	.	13	TGCGCCAGCAGGGGTCCGAACACCGGGGAGCTGTTTTTT	CASRGPNTGELFF
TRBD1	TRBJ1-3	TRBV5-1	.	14	TGCGCCAGCAATCCAGGACAGGCCGGAAACACCATATATTTT	CASNPGQAGNTIYF
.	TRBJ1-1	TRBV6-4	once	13	TGTGCCAGCAGTGTTACCCTGAACACTGAAGCTTTCTTT	CASSVTLNTEAFF
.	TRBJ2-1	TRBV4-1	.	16	TGCGCCAGCAGCCCCGGGGGGCAGATTAGCTACAATGAGCAGTTCTTC	CASSPGGQISYNEQFF
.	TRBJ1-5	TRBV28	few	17	TGTGCCAGCAGTGGGTGGGGCCTGGGGGATGGCAATCAGCCCCAGCATTTT	CASSGWGLGDGNQPQHF
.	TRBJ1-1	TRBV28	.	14	TGTGCCAGCAGTTTATGGGAGGGGCGCACTGAAGCTTTCTTT	CASSLWEGRTEAFF
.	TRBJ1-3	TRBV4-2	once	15	TGTGCCAGCAGCCCCGGTCTATTTACTGGAAACACCATATATTTT	CASSPGLFTGNTIYF
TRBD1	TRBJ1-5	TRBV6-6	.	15	TGTGCCAGCAGTCAACCGGGACAGTTCAATCAGCCCCAGCATTTT	CASSQPGQFNQPQHF
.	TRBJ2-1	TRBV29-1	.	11	TGCAGCGTTGTAAAACCCAATGAGCAGTTCTTC	CSVVKPNEQFF
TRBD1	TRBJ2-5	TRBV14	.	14	TGTGCCAGCAGCCTCCGGACAGGGAGGGAGACCCAGTACTTC	CASSLRTGRETQYF
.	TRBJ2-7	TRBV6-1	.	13	TGTGCCAGCAGTGAACCTACGTCTCGCGAGCAGTACTTC	CASSEPTSREQYF
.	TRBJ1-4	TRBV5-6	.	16	TGTGCCAGCAGCCGATCGAGAGGACCCGGTAATGAAAAACTGTTTTTT	CASSRSRGPGNEKLFF